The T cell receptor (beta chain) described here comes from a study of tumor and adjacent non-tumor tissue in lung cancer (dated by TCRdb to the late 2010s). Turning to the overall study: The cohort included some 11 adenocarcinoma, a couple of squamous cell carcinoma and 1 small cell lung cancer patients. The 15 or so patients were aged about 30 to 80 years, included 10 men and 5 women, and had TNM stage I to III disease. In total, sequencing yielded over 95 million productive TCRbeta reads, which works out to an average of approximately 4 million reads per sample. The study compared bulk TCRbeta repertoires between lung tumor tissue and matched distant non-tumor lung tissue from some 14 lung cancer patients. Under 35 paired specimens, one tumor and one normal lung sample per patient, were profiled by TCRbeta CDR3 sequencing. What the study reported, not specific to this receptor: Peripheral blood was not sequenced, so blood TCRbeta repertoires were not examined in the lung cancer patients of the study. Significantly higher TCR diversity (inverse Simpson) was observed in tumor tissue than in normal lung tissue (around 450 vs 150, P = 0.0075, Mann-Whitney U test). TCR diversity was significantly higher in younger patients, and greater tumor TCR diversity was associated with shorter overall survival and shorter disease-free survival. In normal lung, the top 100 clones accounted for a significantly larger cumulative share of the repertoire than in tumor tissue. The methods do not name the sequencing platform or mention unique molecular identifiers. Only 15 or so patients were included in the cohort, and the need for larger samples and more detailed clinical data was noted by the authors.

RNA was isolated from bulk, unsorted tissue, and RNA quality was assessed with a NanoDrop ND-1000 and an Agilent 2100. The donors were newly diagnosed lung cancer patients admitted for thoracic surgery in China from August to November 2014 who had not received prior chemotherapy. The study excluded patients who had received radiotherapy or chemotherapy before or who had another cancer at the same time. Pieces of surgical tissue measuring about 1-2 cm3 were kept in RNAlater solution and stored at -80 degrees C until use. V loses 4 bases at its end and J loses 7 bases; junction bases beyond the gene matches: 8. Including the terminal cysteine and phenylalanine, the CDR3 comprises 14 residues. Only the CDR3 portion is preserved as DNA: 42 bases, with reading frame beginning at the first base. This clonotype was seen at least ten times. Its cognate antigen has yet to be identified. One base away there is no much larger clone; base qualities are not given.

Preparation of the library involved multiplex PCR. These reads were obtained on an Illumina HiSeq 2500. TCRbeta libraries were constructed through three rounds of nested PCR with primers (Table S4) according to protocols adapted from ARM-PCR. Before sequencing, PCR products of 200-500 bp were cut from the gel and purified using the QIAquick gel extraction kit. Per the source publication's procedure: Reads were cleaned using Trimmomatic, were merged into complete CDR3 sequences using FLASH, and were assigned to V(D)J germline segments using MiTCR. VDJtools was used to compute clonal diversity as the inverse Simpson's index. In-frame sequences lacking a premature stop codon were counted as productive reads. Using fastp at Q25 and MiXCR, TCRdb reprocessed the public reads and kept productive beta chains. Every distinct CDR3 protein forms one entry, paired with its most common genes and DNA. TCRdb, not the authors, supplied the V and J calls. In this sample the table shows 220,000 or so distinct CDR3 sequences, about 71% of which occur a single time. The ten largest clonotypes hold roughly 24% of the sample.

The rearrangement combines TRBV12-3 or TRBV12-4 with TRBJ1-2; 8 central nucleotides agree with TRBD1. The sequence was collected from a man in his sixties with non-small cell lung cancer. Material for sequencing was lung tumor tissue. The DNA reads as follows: TGTGCCAGCAGTTCCGGACAGGGCCCCTTTGGCTACACCTTC. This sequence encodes CASSSGQGPFGYTF.